This T cell receptor (beta chain) derives from a study of T cells in Graves' hyperthyroidism and ophthalmopathy. This clonotype came up a few times. Together with thyroid ultrasound, orbital computed tomography, serum thyroxine and TRAb, clinical symptoms were used for diagnoses. TCR beta CDR3 regions were amplified from RNA transcripts. A first-round RT-PCR of the TCR CDR3 used the HTBI primer set. TCRdb reprocessed the multiplex PCR reads with MiXCR, giving one entry per CDR3 protein. The repertoire includes around 520,000 distinct CDR3 sequences, roughly 15% of them detected once, and approximately 14% sits in the top ten. This CDR3 has 18 amino acids. The V and J ends lost 1 base and 8 bases respectively, with 24 bases between them. Germline-derived CDR1 and CDR2 are LNHNV and YYDKDF (reference sequence).

The receptor was isolated from a woman aged 40 to 49 with Graves' hyperthyroidism. Material for sequencing was blood. This rearrangement joins TRBV15 to TRBJ2-1; D may match TRBD1 or TRBD2 (7 bases each). The CDR3: CATSRAPTQGGRNDEQFF. In DNA form, the CDR3 reads TGTGCCACCAGCAGAGCCCCGACTCAGGGGGGGAGGAACGATGAGCAGTTCTTC. The variable domain in full, completed from reference TRBV15 and TRBJ2-1, reads DAMVIQNPRYQVTQFGKPVTLSCSQTLNHNVMYWYQQKSSQAPKLLFHYYDKDFNNEADTPDNFQSRRPNTSFCFLDIRSPGLGDTAMYLCATSRAPTQGGRNDEQFFGPGTRLTVL.